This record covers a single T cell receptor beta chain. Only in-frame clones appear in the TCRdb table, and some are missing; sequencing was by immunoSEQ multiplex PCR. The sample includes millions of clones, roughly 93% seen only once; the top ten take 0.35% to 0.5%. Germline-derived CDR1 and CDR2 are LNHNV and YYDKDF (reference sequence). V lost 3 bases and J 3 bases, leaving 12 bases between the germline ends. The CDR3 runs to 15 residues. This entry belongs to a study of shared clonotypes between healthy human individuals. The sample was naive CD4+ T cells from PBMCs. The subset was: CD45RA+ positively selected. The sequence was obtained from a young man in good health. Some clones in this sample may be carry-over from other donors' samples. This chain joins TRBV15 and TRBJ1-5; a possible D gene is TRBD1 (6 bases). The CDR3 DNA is TGTGCCACCAGCAGGACAGGAATATACAATCAGCCCCAGCATTTT. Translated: CATSRTGIYNQPQHF.